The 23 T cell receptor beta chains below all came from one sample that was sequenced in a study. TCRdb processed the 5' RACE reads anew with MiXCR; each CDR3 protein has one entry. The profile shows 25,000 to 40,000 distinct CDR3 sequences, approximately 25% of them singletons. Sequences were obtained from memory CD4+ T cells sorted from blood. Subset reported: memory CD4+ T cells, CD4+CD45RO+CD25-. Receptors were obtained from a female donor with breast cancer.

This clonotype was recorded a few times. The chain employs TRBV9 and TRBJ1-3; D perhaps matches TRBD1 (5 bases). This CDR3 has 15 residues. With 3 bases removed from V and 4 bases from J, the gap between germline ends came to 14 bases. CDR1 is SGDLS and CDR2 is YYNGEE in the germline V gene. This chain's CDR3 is CASSAGGGLGNTIYF. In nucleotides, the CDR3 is TGTGCCAGCAGCGCCGGGGGAGGGCTCGGAAACACCATATATTTT. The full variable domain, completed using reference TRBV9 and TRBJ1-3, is DSGVTQTPKHLITATGQRVTLRCSPRSGDLSVYWYQQSLDQGLQFLIQYYNGEERAKGNILERFSAQQFPDLHSELNLSSLELGDSALYFCASSAGGGLGNTIYFGEGSWLTVV.

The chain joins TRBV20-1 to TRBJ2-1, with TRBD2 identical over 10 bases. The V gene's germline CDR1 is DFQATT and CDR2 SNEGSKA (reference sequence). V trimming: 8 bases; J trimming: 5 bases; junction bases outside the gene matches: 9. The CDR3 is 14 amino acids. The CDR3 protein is CSFRAGGPHNEQFF. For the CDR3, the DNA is TGCAGTTTCAGAGCGGGAGGGCCCCACAATGAGCAGTTCTTC.

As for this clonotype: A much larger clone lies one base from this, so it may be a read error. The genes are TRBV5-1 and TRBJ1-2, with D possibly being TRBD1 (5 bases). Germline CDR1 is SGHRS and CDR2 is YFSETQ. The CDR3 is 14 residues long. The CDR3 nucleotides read TGCGCCAGCAGCCCGTCGACAGCCAACTATAGCTACACCTTC. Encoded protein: CASSPSTANYSYTF.

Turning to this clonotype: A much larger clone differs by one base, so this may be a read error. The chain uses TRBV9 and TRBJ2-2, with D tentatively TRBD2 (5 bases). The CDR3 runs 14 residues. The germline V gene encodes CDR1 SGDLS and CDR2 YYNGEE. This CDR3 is CASSVAFPSGELLF. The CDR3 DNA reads TGTGCCAGCAGCGTAGCTTTCCCCTCCGGGGAGCTGCTTTTT.

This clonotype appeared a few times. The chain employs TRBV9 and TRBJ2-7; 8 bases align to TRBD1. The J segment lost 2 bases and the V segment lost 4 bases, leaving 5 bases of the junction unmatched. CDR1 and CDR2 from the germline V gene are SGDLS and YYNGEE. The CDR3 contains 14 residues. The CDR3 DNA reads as TGTGCCAGCAGCCCTCCGGACAGGGCCTACGAGCAGTACTTC. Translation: CASSPPDRAYEQYF.

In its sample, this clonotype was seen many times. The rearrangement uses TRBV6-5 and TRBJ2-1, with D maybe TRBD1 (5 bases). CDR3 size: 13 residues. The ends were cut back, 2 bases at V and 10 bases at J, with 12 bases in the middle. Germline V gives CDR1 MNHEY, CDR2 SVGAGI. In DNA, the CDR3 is TGTGCCAGCAGTTACCCAGGACATTTAGAGCAGTTCTTC. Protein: CASSYPGHLEQFF.

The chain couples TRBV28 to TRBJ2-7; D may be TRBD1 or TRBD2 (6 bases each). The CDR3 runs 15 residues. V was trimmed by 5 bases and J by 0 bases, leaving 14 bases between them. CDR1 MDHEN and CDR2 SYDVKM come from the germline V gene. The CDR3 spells CASSPGAVSSYEQYF. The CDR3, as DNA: TGTGCCAGCAGTCCGGGGGCAGTAAGCTCCTACGAGCAGTACTTC.

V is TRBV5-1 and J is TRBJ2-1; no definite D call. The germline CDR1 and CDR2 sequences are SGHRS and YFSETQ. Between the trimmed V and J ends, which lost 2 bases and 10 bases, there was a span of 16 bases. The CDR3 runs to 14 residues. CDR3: CASSLSQPTDEQFF. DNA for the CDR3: TGCGCCAGCAGCTTAAGTCAGCCGACGGACGAGCAGTTCTTC.

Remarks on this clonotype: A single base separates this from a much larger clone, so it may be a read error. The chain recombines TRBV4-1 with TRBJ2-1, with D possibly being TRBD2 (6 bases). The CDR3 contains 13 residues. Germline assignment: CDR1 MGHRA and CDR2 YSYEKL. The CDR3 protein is CTSSQGGAGEQFF. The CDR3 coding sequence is TGCACCAGCAGCCAAGGAGGGGCAGGTGAGCAGTTCTTC.

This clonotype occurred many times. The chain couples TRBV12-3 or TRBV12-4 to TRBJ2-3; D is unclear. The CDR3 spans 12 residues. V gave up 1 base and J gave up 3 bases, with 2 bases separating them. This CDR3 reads CASSLVTDTQYF. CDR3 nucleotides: TGTGCCAGCAGTTTAGTTACAGATACGCAGTATTTT.

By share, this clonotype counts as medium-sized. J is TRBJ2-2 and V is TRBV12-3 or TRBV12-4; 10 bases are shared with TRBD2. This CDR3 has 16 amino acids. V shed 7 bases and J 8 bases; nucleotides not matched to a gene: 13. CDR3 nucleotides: TGTGCCAGCACCCAGTGGGGTAGCGGGGGGAAAGGGGAGCTGTTTTTT. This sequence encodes CASTQWGSGGKGELFF.

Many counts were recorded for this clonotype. CDR3 sequence (DNA): TGTGCCAGCAGCAAAAAGGAGACAGAATACAATGAGCAGTTCTTC. It specifies CASSKKETEYNEQFF. J is TRBJ2-1 and V is TRBV21-1; no check of the table's D call, TRBD1, against the DNA was made. TRBV21-1 is a pseudogene segment. The CDR3 runs 15 residues.

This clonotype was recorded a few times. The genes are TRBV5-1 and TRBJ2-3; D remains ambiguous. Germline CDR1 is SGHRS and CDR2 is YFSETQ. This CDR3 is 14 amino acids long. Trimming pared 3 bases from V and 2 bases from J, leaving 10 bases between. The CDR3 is CASSSIPYTDTQYF. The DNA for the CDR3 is TGCGCCAGCAGCTCAATTCCCTACACAGATACGCAGTATTTT.

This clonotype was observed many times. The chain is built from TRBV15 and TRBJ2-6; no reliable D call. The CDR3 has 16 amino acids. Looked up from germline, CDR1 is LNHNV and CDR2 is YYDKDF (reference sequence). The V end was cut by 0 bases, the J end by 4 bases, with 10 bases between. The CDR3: CATSRDLASGANVLTF. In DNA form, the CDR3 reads TGTGCCACCAGCAGAGATTTGGCGAGCGGGGCCAACGTCCTGACTTTC.

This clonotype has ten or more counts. This CDR3 is CASSYPTSGRPPYEQYF. As DNA, the CDR3 is TGTGCCAGCAGTTACCCGACTAGCGGGAGGCCACCCTACGAGCAGTACTTC. This chain connects TRBV6-2 or TRBV6-3 to TRBJ2-7; TRBD2 matches 13 bases. The germline CDR1 and CDR2 sequences are MNHEY and SVGEGT. This CDR3 is 17 amino acids long. V was clipped by 2 bases and J by 2 bases; unmatched bases: 6.

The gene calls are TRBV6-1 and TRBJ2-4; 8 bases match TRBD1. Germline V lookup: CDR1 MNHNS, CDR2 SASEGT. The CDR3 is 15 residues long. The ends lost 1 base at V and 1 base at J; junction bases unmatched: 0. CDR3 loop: CASSEDRGAKNIQYF. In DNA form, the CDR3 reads TGTGCCAGCAGTGAAGACAGGGGGGCCAAAAACATTCAGTACTTC.

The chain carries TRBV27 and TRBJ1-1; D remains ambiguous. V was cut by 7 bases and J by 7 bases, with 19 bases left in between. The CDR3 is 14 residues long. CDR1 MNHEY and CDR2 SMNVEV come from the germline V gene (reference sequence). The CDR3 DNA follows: TGTGCCAGCACCCCGAAAGGGCCGGGGAGTGAAGCTTTCTTT. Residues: CASTPKGPGSEAFF.

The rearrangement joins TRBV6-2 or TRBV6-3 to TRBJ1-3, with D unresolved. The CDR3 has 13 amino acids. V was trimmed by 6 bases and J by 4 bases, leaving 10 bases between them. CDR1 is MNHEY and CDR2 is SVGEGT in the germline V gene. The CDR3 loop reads CASSQPYGNTIYF. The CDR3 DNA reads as TGTGCCAGCAGCCAACCATACGGAAACACCATATATTTT.

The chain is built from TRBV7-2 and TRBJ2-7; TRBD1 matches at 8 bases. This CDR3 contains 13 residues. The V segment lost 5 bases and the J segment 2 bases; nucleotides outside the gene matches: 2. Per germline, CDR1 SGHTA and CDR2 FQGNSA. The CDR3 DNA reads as TGTGCCAGCAGCGGGGGACAGGCCTACGAGCAGTACGTC. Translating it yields CASSGGQAYEQYV.

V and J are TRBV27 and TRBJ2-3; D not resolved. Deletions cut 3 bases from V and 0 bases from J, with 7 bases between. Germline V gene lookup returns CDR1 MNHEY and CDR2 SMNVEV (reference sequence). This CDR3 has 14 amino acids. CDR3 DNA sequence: TGTGCCAGCAGTTTTGGTGGGAGCACAGATACGCAGTATTTT. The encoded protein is CASSFGGSTDTQYF.

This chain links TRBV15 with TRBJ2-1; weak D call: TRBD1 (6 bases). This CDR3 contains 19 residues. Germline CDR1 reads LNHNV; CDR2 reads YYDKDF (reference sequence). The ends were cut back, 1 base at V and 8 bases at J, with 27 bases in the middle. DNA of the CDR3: TGTGCCACCAGCAGAGGCATAAACTACCGGGACACTCCAGGGGATGAGCAGTTCTTC. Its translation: CATSRGINYRDTPGDEQFF. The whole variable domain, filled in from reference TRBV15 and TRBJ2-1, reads DAMVIQNPRYQVTQFGKPVTLSCSQTLNHNVMYWYQQKSSQAPKLLFHYYDKDFNNEADTPDNFQSRRPNTSFCFLDIRSPGLGDTAMYLCATSRGINYRDTPGDEQFFGPGTRLTVL.

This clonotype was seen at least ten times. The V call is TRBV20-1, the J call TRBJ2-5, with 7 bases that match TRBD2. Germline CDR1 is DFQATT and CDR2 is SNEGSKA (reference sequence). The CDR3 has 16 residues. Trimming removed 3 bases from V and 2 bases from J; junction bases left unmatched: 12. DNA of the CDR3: TGCAGTGCTAGGACGGCTAGCGGATTTTTACAAGAGACCCAGTACTTC. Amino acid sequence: CSARTASGFLQETQYF.

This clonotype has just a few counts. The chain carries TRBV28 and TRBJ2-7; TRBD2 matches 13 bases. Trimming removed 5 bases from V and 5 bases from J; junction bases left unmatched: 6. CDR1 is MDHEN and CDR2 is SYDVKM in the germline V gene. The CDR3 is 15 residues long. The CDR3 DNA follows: TGTGCCAGCAGTCCCACTAGCGGGGGGGCTAACGAGCAGTACTTC. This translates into CASSPTSGGANEQYF. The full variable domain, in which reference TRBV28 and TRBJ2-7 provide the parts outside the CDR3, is DVKVTQSSRYLVKRTGEKVFLECVQDMDHENMFWYRQDPGLGLRLIYFSYDVKMKEKGDIPEGYSVSREKKERFSLILESASTNQTSMYLCASSPTSGGANEQYFGPGTRLTVT.